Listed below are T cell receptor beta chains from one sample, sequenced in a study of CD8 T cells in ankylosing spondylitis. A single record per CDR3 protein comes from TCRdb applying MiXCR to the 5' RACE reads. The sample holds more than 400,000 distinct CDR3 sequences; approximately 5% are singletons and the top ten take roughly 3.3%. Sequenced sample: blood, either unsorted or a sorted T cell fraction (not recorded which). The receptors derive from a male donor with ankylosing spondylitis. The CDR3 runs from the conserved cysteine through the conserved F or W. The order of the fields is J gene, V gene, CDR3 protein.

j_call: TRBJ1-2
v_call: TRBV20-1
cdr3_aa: CSARDSQGMRRGYTF

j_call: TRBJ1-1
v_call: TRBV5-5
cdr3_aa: CASSFFRRTEAFF

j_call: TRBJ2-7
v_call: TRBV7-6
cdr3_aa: CASSLGLRQKQYF

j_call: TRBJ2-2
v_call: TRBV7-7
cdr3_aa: CASSSTGVNTGELFF

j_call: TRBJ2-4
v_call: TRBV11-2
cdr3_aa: CASSLTGQVAKNIQYF

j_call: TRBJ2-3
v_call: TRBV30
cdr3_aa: CARRGPTDTQYF

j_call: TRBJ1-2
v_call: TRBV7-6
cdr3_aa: CASSSGWDREGGYTF

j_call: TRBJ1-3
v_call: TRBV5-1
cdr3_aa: CASSWTRTGDGNTIYF

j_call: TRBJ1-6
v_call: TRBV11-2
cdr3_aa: CASSWDQFSSYNSPLHF

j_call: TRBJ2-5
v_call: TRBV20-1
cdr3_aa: CSAYQTQETQYF

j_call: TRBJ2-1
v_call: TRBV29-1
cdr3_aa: CSVNRYNEQFF

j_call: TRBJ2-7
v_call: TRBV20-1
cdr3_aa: CSARARVTYEQYF

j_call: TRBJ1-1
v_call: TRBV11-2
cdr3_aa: CASSLVGLQNTEAFF

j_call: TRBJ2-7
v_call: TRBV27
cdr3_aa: CASSLRTSGVPYEQYF

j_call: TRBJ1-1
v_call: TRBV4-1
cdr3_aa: CASSQVPNTEAFF

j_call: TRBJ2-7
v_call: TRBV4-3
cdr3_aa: CASSQLKGSYEQYF

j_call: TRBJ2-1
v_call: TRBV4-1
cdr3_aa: CASSQTRAVRNEQFF

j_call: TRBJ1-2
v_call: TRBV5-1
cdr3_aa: CASSSGTNYGYTF

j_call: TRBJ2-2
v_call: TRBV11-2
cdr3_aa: CASSFDRRGAGELFF

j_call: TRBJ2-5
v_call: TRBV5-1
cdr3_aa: CASSLDPGVQETQYF

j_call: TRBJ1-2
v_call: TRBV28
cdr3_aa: CASSARSWTANYGYTF

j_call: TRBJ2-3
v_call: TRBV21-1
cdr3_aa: CASSSSWTGAEITSTDTQYF

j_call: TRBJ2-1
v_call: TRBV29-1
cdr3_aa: CSVRMSPDLGFF

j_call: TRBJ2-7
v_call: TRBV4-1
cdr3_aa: CASSQGEGRLAVSYEQYF

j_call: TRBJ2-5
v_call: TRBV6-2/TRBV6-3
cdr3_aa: CASRHAGLGETQYF

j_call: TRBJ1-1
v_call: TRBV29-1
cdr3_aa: CSVEVGGVGTEAFF

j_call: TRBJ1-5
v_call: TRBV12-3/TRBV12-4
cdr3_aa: CASSTGTGNQPQHF

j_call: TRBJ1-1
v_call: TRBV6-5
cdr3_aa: CASSYSSAGNPFGF

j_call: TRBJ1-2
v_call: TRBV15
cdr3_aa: CATSPRWGGRDYGYTF

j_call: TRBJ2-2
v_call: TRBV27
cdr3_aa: CASKDTGELFF

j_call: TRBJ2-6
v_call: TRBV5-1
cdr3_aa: CASSLSNSGANVLTF

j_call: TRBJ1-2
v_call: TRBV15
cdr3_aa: CATSPTGLGYTF

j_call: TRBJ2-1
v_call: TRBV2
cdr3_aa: CASSPTESKQFF

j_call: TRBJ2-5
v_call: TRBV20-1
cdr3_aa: CSARDRGQETQYF

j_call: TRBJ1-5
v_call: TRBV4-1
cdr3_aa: CASSQLPTWSNHPQHF

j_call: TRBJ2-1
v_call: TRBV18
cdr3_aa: CASSPGPGKRAYNEQFF

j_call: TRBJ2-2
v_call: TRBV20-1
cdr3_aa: CSARDFDVTGELFF

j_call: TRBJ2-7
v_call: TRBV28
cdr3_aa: CASLRSGGRNEQYF

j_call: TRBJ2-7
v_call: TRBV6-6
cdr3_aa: CASSLPPFYEQYF

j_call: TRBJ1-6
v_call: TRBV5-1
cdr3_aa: CASSLHYNSPLHF

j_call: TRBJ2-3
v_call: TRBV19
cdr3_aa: CASSGIAADHTDTQYF

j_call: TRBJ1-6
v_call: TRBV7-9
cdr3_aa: CASTYGANSPLHF

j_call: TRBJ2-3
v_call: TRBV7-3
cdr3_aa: CASSLRAGVADTQYF